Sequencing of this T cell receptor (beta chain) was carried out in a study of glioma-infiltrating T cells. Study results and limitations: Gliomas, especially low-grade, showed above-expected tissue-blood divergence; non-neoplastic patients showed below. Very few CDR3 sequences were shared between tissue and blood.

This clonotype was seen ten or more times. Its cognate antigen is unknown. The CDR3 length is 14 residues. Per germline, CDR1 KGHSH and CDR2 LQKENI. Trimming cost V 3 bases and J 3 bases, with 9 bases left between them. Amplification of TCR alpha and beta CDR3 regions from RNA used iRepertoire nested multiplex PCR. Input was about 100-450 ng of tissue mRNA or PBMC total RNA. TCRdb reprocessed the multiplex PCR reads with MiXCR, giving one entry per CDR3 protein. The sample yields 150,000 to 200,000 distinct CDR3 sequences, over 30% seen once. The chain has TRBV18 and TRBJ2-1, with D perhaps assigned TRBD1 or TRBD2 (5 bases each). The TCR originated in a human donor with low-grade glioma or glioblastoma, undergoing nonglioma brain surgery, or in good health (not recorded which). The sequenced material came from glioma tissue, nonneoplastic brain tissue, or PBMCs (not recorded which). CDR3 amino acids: CASSPAGGYNEQFF. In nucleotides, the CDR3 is TGTGCCAGCTCACCGGCTGGGGGCTACAATGAGCAGTTCTTC.